This T cell receptor beta chain came from a study of Ad26.COV2.S vaccination and SARS-CoV-2 variants. For the study at large: The authors gave Ad26.COV2.S intramuscularly, either once or twice 56 days apart. General study findings and limits: Similar non-spike TCR breadth was seen in vaccine and placebo recipients. The TCR breadth and depth analyses may have understated or missed part of the total T cell responses.

CDR3 length: 15 residues. V was clipped by 0 bases and J by 4 bases, with 10 bases between them. Germline CDR1 SGHDT, CDR2 YYEEEE. Treatment specified: roughly 18 received Ad26.COV2.S at low or high dose, single or two shots; 5 received placebo; per-sample allocation not given. Collection of the samples took place on day 63 after the first injection of vaccine or placebo. An adult aged 18-55 years in Boston served as the donor. Of note for this clone: Its antigen is unknown.

The assay was immunoSEQ multiplex PCR, and TCRdb's table has in-frame clones only and misses some. Among some 450,000 clones listed, about 92% were seen once. Sequencing was performed on peripheral blood, taken in a trial of Ad26.COV2.S vaccine versus placebo. This sequence joins TRBV5-6 and TRBJ2-2, with D tentatively TRBD2 (5 bases). This clonotype originated in a person between 18 and 65 years old who received the Ad26.COV2.S COVID-19 vaccine or a placebo. The CDR3 DNA sequence: TGTGCCAGCAGCTTGGGAGGGAGAGCCACCGGGGAGCTGTTTTTT. This codes for CASSLGGRATGELFF.